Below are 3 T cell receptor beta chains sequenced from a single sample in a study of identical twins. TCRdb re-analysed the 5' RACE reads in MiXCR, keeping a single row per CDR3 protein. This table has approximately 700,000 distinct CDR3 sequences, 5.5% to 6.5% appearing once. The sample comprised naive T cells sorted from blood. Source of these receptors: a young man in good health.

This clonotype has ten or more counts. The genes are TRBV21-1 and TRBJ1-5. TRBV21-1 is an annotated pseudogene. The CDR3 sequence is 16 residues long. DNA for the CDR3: TGTGCCAGCAGCCCTTATTATGACACGGCCGGTCAGCCCCAGCATTTT. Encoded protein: CASSPYYDTAGQPQHF.

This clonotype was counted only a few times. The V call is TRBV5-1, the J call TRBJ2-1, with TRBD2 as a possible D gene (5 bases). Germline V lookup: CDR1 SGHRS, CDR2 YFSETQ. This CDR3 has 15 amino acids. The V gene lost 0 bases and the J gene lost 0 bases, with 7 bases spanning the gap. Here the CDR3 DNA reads TGCGCCAGCAGCTTGGTACTAGACTCCTACAATGAGCAGTTCTTC. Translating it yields CASSLVLDSYNEQFF.

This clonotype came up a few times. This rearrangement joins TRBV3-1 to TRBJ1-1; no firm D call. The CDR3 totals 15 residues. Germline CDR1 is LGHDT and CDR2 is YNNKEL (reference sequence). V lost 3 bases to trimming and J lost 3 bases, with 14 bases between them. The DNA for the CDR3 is TGTGCCAGCAGCCAGGACTCGAAGTTGGACACTGAAGCTTTCTTT. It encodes CASSQDSKLDTEAFF.